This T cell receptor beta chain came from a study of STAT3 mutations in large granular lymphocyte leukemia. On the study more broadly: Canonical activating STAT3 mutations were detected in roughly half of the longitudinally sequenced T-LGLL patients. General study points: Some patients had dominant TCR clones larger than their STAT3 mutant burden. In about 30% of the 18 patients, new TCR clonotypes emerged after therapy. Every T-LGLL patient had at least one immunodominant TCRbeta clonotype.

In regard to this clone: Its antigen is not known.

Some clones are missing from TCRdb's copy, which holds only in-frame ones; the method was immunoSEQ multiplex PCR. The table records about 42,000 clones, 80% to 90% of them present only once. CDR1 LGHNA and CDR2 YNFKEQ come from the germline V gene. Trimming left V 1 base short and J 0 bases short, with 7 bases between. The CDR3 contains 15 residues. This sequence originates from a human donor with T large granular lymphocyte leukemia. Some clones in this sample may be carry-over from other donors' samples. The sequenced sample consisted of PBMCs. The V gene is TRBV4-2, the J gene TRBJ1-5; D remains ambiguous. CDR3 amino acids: CASSQGQNSNQPQHF. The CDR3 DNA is TGTGCCAGCAGCCAAGGCCAGAATAGCAATCAGCCCCAGCATTTT.